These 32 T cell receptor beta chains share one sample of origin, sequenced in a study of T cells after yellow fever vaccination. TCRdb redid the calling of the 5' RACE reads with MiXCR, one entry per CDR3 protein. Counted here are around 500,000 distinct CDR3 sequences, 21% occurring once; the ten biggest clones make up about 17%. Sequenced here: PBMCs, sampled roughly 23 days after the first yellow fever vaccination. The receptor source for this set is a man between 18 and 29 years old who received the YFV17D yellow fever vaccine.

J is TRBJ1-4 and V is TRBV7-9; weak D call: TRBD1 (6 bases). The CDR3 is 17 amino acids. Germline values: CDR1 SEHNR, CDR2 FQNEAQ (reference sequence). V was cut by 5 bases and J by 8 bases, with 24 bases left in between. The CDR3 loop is CASSLRGSWEVEEKLFF. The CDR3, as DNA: TGTGCCAGCAGCCTCAGGGGTTCGTGGGAGGTGGAGGAAAAACTGTTTTTT.

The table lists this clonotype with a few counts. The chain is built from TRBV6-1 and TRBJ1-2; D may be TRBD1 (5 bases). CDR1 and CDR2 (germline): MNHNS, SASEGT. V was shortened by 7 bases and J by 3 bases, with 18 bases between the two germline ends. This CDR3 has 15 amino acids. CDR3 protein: CASNPEGITYYGYTF. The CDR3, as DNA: TGTGCCAGCAACCCGGAGGGGATTACCTACTATGGCTACACCTTC.

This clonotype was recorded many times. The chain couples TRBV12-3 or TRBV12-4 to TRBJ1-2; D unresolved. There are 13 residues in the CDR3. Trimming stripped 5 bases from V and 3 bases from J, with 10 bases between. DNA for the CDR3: TGTGCCAGCAGTCCGAACCCCGACTATGGCTACACCTTC. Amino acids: CASSPNPDYGYTF.

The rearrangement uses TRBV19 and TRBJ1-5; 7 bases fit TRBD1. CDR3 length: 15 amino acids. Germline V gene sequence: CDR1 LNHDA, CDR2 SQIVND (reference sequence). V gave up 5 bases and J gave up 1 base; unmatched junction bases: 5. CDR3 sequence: CASSADRASNQPQHF. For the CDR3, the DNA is TGTGCCAGTAGTGCAGACAGGGCCAGCAATCAGCCCCAGCATTTT.

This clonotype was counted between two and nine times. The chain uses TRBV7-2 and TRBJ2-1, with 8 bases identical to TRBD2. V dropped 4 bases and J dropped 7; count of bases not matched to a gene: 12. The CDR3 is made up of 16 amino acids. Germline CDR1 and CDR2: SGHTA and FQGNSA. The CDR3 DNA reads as TGTGCCAGCAGCTCCCCCGCGGCGGGGGGTTATAATGAGCAGTTCTTC. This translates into CASSSPAAGGYNEQFF.

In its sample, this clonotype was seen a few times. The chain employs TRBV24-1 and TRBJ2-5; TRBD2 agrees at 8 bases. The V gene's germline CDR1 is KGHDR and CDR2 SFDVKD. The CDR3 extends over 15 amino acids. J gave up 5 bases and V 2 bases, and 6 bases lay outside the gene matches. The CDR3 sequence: CATSDSAGGGETQYF. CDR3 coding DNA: TGTGCCACCAGTGATTCCGCGGGCGGGGGGGAGACCCAGTACTTC.

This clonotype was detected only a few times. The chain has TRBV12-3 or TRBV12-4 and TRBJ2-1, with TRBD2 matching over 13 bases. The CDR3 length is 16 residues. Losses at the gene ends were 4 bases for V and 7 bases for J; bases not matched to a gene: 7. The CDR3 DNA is TGTGCCAGCAGTTGGGTACTAGCGGGGGGGGGGAATGAGCAGTTCTTC. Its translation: CASSWVLAGGGNEQFF.

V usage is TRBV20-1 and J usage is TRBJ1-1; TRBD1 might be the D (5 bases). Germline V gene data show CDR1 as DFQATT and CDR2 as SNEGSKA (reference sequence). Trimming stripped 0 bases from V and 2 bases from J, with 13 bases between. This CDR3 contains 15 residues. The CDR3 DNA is TGCAGTGCTAGAGATCCGGGGGACGGCAACACTGAAGCTTTCTTT. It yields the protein CSARDPGDGNTEAFF.

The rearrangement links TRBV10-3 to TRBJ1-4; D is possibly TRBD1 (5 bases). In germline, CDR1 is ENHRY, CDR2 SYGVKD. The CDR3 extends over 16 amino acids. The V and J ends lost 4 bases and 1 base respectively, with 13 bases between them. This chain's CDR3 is CAISARQGVTNEKLFF. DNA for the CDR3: TGTGCCATCAGTGCAAGACAAGGGGTAACTAATGAAAAACTGTTTTTT.

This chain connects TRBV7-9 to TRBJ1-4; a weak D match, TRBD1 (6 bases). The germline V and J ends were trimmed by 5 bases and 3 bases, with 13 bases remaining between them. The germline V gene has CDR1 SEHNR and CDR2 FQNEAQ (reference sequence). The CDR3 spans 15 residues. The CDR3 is CASSLRGTANEKLFF. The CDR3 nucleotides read TGTGCCAGCAGCCTGAGGGGGACGGCTAATGAAAAACTGTTTTTT.

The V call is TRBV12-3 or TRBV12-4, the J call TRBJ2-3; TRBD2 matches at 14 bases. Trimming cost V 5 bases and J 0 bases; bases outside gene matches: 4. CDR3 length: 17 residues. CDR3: CASSRLAGGRSTDTQYF. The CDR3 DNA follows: TGTGCCAGCAGTCGACTAGCGGGGGGGCGGAGCACAGATACGCAGTATTTT.

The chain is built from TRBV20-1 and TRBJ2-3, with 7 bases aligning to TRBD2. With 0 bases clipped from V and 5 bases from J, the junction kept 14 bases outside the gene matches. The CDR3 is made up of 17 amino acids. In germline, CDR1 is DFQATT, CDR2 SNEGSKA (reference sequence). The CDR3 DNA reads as TGCAGTGCTAGAGATCACAGCGGGGTCCTAAGAGGAGATACGCAGTATTTT. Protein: CSARDHSGVLRGDTQYF.

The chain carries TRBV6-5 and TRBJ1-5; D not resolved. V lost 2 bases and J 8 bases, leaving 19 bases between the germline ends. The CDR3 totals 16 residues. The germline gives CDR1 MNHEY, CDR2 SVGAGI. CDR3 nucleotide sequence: TGTGCCAGCAGTTACCCGGGCAGGCTGGAGAAAGAGCCCCAGCATTTT. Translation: CASSYPGRLEKEPQHF.

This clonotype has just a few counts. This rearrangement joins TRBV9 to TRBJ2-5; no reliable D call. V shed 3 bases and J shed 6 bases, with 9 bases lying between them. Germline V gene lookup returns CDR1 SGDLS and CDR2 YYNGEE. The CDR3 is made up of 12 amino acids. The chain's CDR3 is CASSGVGKTQYF. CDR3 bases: TGTGCCAGCAGCGGCGTGGGGAAGACCCAGTACTTC. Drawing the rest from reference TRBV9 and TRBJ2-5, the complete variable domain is DSGVTQTPKHLITATGQRVTLRCSPRSGDLSVYWYQQSLDQGLQFLIQYYNGEERAKGNILERFSAQQFPDLHSELNLSSLELGDSALYFCASSGVGKTQYFGPGTRLLVL.

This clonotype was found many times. The CDR3 protein is CSVGQGTGELFF. CDR3 DNA: TGCAGCGTTGGACAGGGGACCGGGGAGCTGTTTTTT. The chain uses TRBV29-1 and TRBJ2-2, with 8 bases fitting TRBD1. The CDR3 covers 12 residues. Germline V gene lookup returns CDR1 SQVTM and CDR2 ANQGSEA. V lost 4 bases and J lost 5; bases outside the gene matches: 0.

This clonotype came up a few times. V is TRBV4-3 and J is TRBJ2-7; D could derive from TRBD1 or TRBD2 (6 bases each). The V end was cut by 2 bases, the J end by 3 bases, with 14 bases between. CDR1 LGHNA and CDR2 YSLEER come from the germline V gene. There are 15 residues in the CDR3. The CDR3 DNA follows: TGCGCCAGCAGCCAATATCTCGGGGGCGGCTACGAGCAGTACTTC. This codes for CASSQYLGGGYEQYF.

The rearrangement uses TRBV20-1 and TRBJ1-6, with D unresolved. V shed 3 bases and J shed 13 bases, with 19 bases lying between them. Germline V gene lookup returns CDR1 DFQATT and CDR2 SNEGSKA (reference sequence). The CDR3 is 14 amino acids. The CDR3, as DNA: TGCAGTGCTAGTCGTTCCGGGCTCGTCAGGCCCCTCCACTTT. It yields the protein CSASRSGLVRPLHF.

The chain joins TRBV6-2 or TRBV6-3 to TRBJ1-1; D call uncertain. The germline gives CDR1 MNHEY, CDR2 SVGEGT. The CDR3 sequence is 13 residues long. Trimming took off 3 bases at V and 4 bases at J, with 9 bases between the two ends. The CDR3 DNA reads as TGTGCCAGCAGTTATCTATACACCACTGAAGCTTTCTTT. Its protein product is CASSYLYTTEAFF.

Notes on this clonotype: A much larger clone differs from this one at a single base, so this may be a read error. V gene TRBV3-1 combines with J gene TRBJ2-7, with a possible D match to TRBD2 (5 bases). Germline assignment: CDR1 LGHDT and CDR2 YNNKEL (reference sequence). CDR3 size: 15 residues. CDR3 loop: CATSQDGSSSYEQYF. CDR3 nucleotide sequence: TGTGCCACCAGCCAAGATGGGAGCAGTTCCTACGAGCAGTACTTC.

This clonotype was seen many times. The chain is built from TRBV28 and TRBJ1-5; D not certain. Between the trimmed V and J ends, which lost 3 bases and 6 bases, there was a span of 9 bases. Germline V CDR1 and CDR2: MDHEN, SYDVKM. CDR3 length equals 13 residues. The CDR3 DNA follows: TGTGCCAGCAGTTTTCTCCCTGCTCAGCCCCAGCATTTT. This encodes CASSFLPAQPQHF.

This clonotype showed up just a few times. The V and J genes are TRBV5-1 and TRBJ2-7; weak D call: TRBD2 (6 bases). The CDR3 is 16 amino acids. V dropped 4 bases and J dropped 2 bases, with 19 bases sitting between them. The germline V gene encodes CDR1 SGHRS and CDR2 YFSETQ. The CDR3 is CASSPSAGTAAYEQYF. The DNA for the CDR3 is TGCGCCAGCAGCCCCTCGGCGGGGACGGCAGCCTACGAGCAGTACTTC. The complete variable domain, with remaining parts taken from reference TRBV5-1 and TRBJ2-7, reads KAGVTQTPRYLIKTRGQQVTLSCSPISGHRSVSWYQQTPGQGLQFLFEYFSETQRNKGNFPGRFSGRQFSNSRSEMNVSTLELGDSALYLCASSPSAGTAAYEQYFGPGTRLTVT.

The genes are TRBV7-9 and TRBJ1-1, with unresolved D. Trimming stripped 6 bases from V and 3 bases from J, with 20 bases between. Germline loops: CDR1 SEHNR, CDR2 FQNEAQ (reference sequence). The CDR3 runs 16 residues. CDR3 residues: CASRQRTGEGDTEAFF. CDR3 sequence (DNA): TGTGCCAGCAGACAGCGTACCGGGGAGGGTGACACTGAAGCTTTCTTT.

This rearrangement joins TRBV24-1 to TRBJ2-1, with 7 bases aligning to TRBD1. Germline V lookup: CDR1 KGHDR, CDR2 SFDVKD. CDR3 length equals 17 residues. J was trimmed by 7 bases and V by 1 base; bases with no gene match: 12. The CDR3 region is CATSDFVPGQHKNEQFF. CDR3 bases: TGTGCCACCAGTGATTTTGTACCGGGACAGCATAAAAATGAGCAGTTCTTC.

The CDR3 sequence is CASSASPNYGYTF. The CDR3 coding sequence is TGTGCCAGTTCAGCTAGCCCTAACTATGGCTACACCTTC. The rearrangement links TRBV18 to TRBJ1-2; D gene uncertain. Germline V gene lookup returns CDR1 KGHSH and CDR2 LQKENI. The CDR3 runs to 13 residues. V was cut by 9 bases and J by 0 bases, with 11 bases left in between.

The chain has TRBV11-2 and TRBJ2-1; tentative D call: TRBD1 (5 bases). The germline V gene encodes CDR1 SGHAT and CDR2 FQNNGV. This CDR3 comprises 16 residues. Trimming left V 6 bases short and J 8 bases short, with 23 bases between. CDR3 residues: CASRPTSRTFGDEQFF. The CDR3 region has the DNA TGTGCCAGCAGACCCACCAGTCGGACATTCGGCGATGAGCAGTTCTTC.

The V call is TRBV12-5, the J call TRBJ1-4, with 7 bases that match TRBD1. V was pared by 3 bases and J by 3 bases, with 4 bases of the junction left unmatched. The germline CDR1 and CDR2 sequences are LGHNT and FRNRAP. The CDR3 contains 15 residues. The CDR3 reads CASGFVGTANEKLFF. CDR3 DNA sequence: TGTGCTAGTGGTTTTGTTGGGACAGCTAATGAAAAACTGTTTTTT.

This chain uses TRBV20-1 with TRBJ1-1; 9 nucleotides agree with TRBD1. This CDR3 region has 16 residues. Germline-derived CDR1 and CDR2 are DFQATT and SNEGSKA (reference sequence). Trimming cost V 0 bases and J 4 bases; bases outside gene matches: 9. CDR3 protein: CSARDAYRGQGTEAFF. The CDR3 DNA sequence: TGCAGTGCTAGAGACGCATACAGGGGGCAGGGCACTGAAGCTTTCTTT.

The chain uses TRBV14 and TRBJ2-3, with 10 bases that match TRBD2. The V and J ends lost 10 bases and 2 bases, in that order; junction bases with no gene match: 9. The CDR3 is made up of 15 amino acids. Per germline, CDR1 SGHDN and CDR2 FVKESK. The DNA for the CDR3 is TGTGCCACCCGGGGTAGCGGGGGGCCCACAGATACGCAGTATTTT. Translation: CATRGSGGPTDTQYF.

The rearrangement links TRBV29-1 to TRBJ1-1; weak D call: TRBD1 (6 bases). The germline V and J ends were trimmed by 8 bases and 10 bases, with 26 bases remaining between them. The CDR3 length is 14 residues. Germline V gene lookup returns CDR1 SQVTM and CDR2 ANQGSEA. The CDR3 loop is CSSTPGQLSNGAFF. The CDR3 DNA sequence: TGCAGCTCCACTCCAGGACAGCTATCGAATGGAGCTTTCTTT.

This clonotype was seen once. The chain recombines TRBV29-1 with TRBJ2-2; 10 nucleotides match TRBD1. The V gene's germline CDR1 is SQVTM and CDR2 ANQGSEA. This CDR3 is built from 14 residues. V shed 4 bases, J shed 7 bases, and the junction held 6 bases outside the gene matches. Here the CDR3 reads CSVGDRGSGGELFF. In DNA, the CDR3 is TGCAGCGTTGGGGACAGGGGTTCAGGCGGGGAGCTGTTTTTT.

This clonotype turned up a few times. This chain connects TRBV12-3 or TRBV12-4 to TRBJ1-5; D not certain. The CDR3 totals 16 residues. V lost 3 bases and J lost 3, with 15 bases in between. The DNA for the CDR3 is TGTGCCAGCAGTTTGGTTCCCCGCGGACTCAATCAGCCCCAGCATTTT. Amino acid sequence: CASSLVPRGLNQPQHF.

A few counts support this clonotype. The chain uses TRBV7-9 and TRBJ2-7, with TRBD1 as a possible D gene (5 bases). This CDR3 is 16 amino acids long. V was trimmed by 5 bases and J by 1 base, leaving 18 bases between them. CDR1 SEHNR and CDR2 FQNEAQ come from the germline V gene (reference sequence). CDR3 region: CASSQTTGALSYEQYV. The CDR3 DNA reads TGTGCCAGCAGCCAAACAACAGGTGCATTGTCCTACGAGCAGTACGTC.